What follows are 9 T cell receptor beta chains derived from one specimen sequenced in a study of T cell responses to AZD1222 COVID-19 vaccine (dated by TCRdb to the early 2020s). Per the publication, the time point label means: about 28 days (+/-7) after the second vaccine dose. Library prep was done by the immunoSEQ multiplex PCR assay. The clones in this table, taken by TCRdb from immuneACCESS, are in-frame only. Not every clone is retained; where verified, under half of the shortfall comes from an unresolved V gene, and the cause of the rest is unknown. The sample profile shows 45,000 to 50,000 clones; about 89% of them were found once. The ten largest clones capture under 5.5% of the sample. This sample comprised peripheral blood, obtained 28 days after the second AZD1222 dose. All receptors derive from an adult who received the AZD1222 COVID-19 vaccine.

The rearrangement joins TRBV4-1 to TRBJ2-2, with D maybe TRBD2 (6 bases). This CDR3 contains 19 residues. The ends were cut back, 3 bases at V and 6 bases at J, with 26 bases in the middle. Looked up from germline, CDR1 is MGHRA and CDR2 is YSYEKL. CDR3 sequence (DNA): TGCGCCAGCAGCCATCCGAACGTTAGGGGACTCCGAGACGCCGGGGAGCTGTTTTTT. Translation gives CASSHPNVRGLRDAGELFF.

The chain is built from TRBV7-8 and TRBJ1-2; D might be TRBD1 (5 bases). The V end was cut by 2 bases, the J end by 4 bases, with 23 bases between. CDR1 is SGHVS, CDR2 FQNEAQ, per germline. The CDR3 extends over 18 amino acids. CDR3 residues: CASSLPRTYPTAAYGYTF. CDR3 sequence (DNA): TGTGCCAGCAGCTTACCAAGGACATATCCCACCGCTGCCTATGGCTACACCTTC.

V gene TRBV9 combines with J gene TRBJ2-5; 8 bases agree with TRBD1. The junction had 5 bases not matched to a gene; V was cut back by 4 bases and J by 0 bases. CDR1 is SGDLS and CDR2 is YYNGEE in the germline V gene. This CDR3 has 15 amino acids. This CDR3 is CASSLRTGNQETQYF. The CDR3 DNA sequence: TGTGCCAGCAGCCTCCGGACAGGGAACCAAGAGACCCAGTACTTC. Variable domain in full (rest from reference TRBV9 and TRBJ2-5): DSGVTQTPKHLITATGQRVTLRCSPRSGDLSVYWYQQSLDQGLQFLIQYYNGEERAKGNILERFSAQQFPDLHSELNLSSLELGDSALYFCASSLRTGNQETQYFGPGTRLLVL.

This chain joins TRBV10-3 and TRBJ2-1, with 9 bases aligning to TRBD1. The junction had 12 bases not matched to a gene; V was cut back by 5 bases and J by 10 bases. Germline assignment: CDR1 ENHRY and CDR2 SYGVKD. This CDR3 has 15 amino acids. This CDR3 is CAISSNRGRHWEQFF. CDR3 DNA: TGTGCCATCAGTTCGAACAGGGGGCGGCATTGGGAGCAGTTCTTC.

The V and J genes are TRBV7-7 and TRBJ2-1; possibly TRBD1 for D (5 bases). This CDR3 contains 15 residues. CDR1 SSHAT and CDR2 FNYEAQ come from the germline V gene (reference sequence). Between the trimmed V and J ends, which lost 5 bases and 0 bases, there was a span of 11 bases. CDR3 in amino acids: CASSTRDSSYNEQFF. In DNA form, the CDR3 reads TGTGCCAGCAGCACCCGAGACAGCTCCTACAATGAGCAGTTCTTC.

The genes are TRBV7-2 and TRBJ2-7; possibly TRBD2 for D (5 bases). This CDR3 spans 14 amino acids. Germline CDR1 SGHTA, CDR2 FQGNSA. Trimming removed 0 bases from V and 3 bases from J, with 9 bases in between. The CDR3 loop is CASSLAGGRYEQYF. The CDR3, as DNA: TGTGCCAGCAGCTTAGCCGGAGGACGCTACGAGCAGTACTTC. Based on the CDR3 plus reference TRBV7-2 and TRBJ2-7, the full variable domain is GAGVSQSPSNKVTEKGKDVELRCDPISGHTALYWYRQSLGQGLEFLIYFQGNSAPDKSGLPSDRFSAERTGGSVSTLTIQRTQQEDSAVYLCASSLAGGRYEQYFGPGTRLTVT.

V gene TRBV6-5 combines with J gene TRBJ1-2; 7 positions agree with TRBD1. The CDR3 covers 13 residues. V shed 10 bases and J 7 bases; nucleotides not matched to a gene: 12. Per germline, CDR1 MNHEY and CDR2 SVGAGI. DNA of the CDR3: TGTGCCACCGACCTAAAGGGGGCGCTTGGCTACACCTTC. Translated, it gives CATDLKGALGYTF.

This chain joins TRBV6-2 or TRBV6-3 and TRBJ2-3; 9 bases are a match to TRBD2. This CDR3 region has 16 residues. Germline V gene data show CDR1 as MNHEY and CDR2 as SVGEGT. Trimming removed 2 bases from V and 0 bases from J; junction bases left unmatched: 3. DNA for the CDR3: TGTGCCAGCAGTTACGTAGCGGGGGACAGCACAGATACGCAGTATTTT. It specifies CASSYVAGDSTDTQYF.

This clone has only one observation. This chain uses TRBV25-1 with TRBJ1-5, with 12 bases fitting TRBD1. The CDR3 loop spans 15 amino acids. Germline loops: CDR1 MGHDK, CDR2 SYGVNS. Trimming at V came to 5 bases and at J to 7 bases, leaving 6 bases not matched to a gene. In nucleotides, the CDR3 is TGTGCCAGCAGTCCGGGACAGGGGGCTGGGCAGCCCCAGCATTTT. It is translated as CASSPGQGAGQPQHF.